The 26 T cell receptor beta chains reported below all come from one sample, sequenced in a study of cytomegalovirus exposure and HLA in healthy donors. The PCR contained 60 Vbeta and 13 Jbeta primers. TCRdb keeps only in-frame clones here, not all; method: immunoSEQ multiplex PCR. The table has roughly 100,000 clones, just over 70% seen once; the top ten hold approximately 0.8%. The sample consisted of PBMCs. These receptors were taken from a boy under 18 in good health and CMV-seronegative.

The rearrangement uses TRBV6-5 and TRBJ1-2; 8 bases line up with TRBD1. The CDR3 loop spans 15 amino acids. V was pared by 0 bases and J by 6 bases, with 6 bases of the junction left unmatched. CDR1 MNHEY and CDR2 SVGAGI come from the germline V gene. DNA of the CDR3: TGTGCCAGCAGTTACTCTCGGACAGGGCTAAATGGCTACACCTTC. Residues: CASSYSRTGLNGYTF.

V gene TRBV15 combines with J gene TRBJ1-1; no clear D. V lost 0 bases and J lost 5, with 10 bases in between. The germline V gene has CDR1 LNHNV and CDR2 YYDKDF (reference sequence). The CDR3 runs to 14 residues. The CDR3 is CATSRDMGRTEAFF. CDR3 DNA: TGTGCCACCAGCAGAGATATGGGGAGGACTGAAGCTTTCTTT. Full variable domain (missing parts from reference TRBV15 and TRBJ1-1): DAMVIQNPRYQVTQFGKPVTLSCSQTLNHNVMYWYQQKSSQAPKLLFHYYDKDFNNEADTPDNFQSRRPNTSFCFLDIRSPGLGDTAMYLCATSRDMGRTEAFFGQGTRLTVV.

For this clone: This CDR3 is also generated by other DNA sequences in the sample. The V and J genes are TRBV5-1 and TRBJ2-7; no clear D. This CDR3 is built from 11 residues. The germline V and J ends were trimmed by 3 bases and 1 base, with 2 bases remaining between them. CDR1 is SGHRS and CDR2 is YFSETQ in the germline V gene. The DNA for the CDR3 is TGCGCCAGCAGCTCGTCCTACGAGCAGTACTTC. This codes for CASSSSYEQYF.

The chain recombines TRBV4-1 with TRBJ1-5, with 11 bases lining up with TRBD1. Per germline, CDR1 MGHRA and CDR2 YSYEKL. The CDR3 runs to 16 residues. V trimming: 1 base; J trimming: 5 bases; junction bases outside the gene matches: 4. The CDR3 nucleotides are TGCGCCAGCAGCCAAGTTTGGACAGGGGGCGATCAGCCCCAGCATTTT. It translates to CASSQVWTGGDQPQHF.

The V gene is TRBV18, the J gene TRBJ1-1, with D possibly matching TRBD1 (6 bases). Germline V gene sequence: CDR1 KGHSH, CDR2 LQKENI. V lost 3 bases and J lost 4, with 9 bases in between. This CDR3 has 13 residues. Here the CDR3 DNA reads TGTGCCAGCTCACCGGGGGCGCGCACTGAAGCTTTCTTT. This encodes CASSPGARTEAFF.

The chain combines TRBV7-2 with TRBJ2-5; D perhaps matches TRBD1 (5 bases). Trimming took 2 bases from V and 5 from J, leaving 15 bases between them. CDR1 is SGHTA, CDR2 FQGNSA, per germline. The CDR3 sequence is 15 residues long. The CDR3 loop reads CASSLSQGRVETQYF. CDR3 sequence (DNA): TGTGCCAGCAGCTTATCTCAGGGAAGGGTGGAGACCCAGTACTTC.

CDR3 loop: CASSLGLSPLHF. CDR3 nucleotides: TGTGCCAGCAGCTTAGGACTTTCACCCCTCCACTTT. This rearrangement joins TRBV7-9 to TRBJ1-6; no clear D. This CDR3 has 12 residues. Looked up from germline, CDR1 is SEHNR and CDR2 is FQNEAQ (reference sequence). The germline V and J ends were trimmed by 1 base and 9 bases, with 4 bases remaining between them.

The chain couples TRBV7-2 to TRBJ2-5; D is ambiguous. The CDR3 has 15 residues. The V end was cut by 1 base, the J end by 5 bases, with 14 bases between. Germline CDR1 is SGHTA and CDR2 is FQGNSA. In DNA, the CDR3 is TGTGCCAGCAGCTTAGTCGCGTTGCAGGCGGAGACCCAGTACTTC. Residues: CASSLVALQAETQYF.

This clone was seen just once. The chain recombines TRBV30 with TRBJ2-2, with D perhaps TRBD1 (6 bases). The germline CDR1 and CDR2 sequences are GTSNPN and SVGIG (reference sequence). This CDR3 has 14 residues. Trimming took off 0 bases at V and 4 bases at J, with 9 bases between the two ends. The CDR3 here is CAWSVRGITGELFF. The CDR3 DNA sequence: TGTGCCTGGAGTGTAAGGGGGATCACCGGGGAGCTGTTTTTT.

This chain links TRBV2 with TRBJ2-5; tentatively, D is TRBD1 (5 bases). The germline V gene has CDR1 SNHLY and CDR2 FYNNEI. V shed 3 bases and J shed 5 bases, with 19 bases lying between them. The CDR3 has 16 amino acids. The CDR3 region has the DNA TGTGCCAGCAGTGAGCAGGGTCCATCCCGGACGGAGACCCAGTACTTC. Its translation: CASSEQGPSRTETQYF. Full variable domain (outside the CDR3, taken from reference TRBV2 and TRBJ2-5): EPEVTQTPSHQVTQMGQEVILRCVPISNHLYFYWYRQILGQKVEFLVSFYNNEISEKSEIFDDQFSVERPDGSNFTLKIRSTKLEDSAMYFCASSEQGPSRTETQYFGPGTRLLVL.

In its sample, this clone was seen a few times. Other DNA sequences within the sample encode an identical CDR3. The J gene is TRBJ1-5, the V gene TRBV28, with D possibly matching TRBD1 (6 bases). Between the trimmed V and J ends, which lost 3 bases and 6 bases, there was a span of 6 bases. CDR3 length: 12 residues. Germline CDR1 MDHEN, CDR2 SYDVKM. CDR3 DNA sequence: TGTGCCAGCAGTTTCAGGGGTCAGCCCCAGCATTTT. As protein: CASSFRGQPQHF.

The chain recombines TRBV7-8 with TRBJ1-3, with 8 bases lining up with TRBD1. The CDR3 has 16 residues. The V gene end was trimmed by 2 bases and the J gene end by 4 bases; junction bases not matched to a gene: 7. The germline gives CDR1 SGHVS, CDR2 FQNEAQ. DNA of the CDR3: TGTGCCAGCAGCTTAATCAGGGGGCGCCCCGGAAACACCATATATTTT. Its protein is CASSLIRGRPGNTIYF.

This clone was seen more than once but under ten times. The genes are TRBV6-6 and TRBJ2-7; the D is unclear. This CDR3 spans 14 amino acids. The V and J ends lost 2 bases and 4 bases respectively, with 12 bases between them. Germline V gives CDR1 MNHNY, CDR2 SVGAGI (reference sequence). CDR3 sequence reads: CASSYPPPRYEQYF. DNA of the CDR3: TGTGCCAGCAGTTACCCGCCCCCCCGGTACGAGCAGTACTTC.

J is TRBJ2-3 and V is TRBV4-1, with 9 positions matching TRBD1. V lost 3 bases and J lost 5; bases outside the gene matches: 9. The germline V gene has CDR1 MGHRA and CDR2 YSYEKL. The CDR3 totals 16 residues. The CDR3 DNA reads as TGCGCCAGCAGCCATCCCGGGACAGGGATGGTAGATACGCAGTATTTT. Amino acids: CASSHPGTGMVDTQYF.

V gene TRBV30 combines with J gene TRBJ2-1, with 7 nucleotides matching TRBD2. Germline V lookup: CDR1 GTSNPN, CDR2 SVGIG (reference sequence). The CDR3 length is 14 residues. The V gene end was trimmed by 4 bases and the J gene end by 6 bases; junction bases not matched to a gene: 9. DNA of the CDR3: TGTGCCTGGATGCGGGGGAGGGTGAGCAATGAGCAGTTCTTC. This codes for CAWMRGRVSNEQFF.

This chain joins TRBV28 and TRBJ1-1; 7 nucleotides agree with TRBD1. Looked up from germline, CDR1 is MDHEN and CDR2 is SYDVKM. This CDR3 has 17 residues. The V gene end was trimmed by 2 bases and the J gene end by 0 bases; junction bases not matched to a gene: 9. The DNA for the CDR3 is TGTGCCAGCAGTTTACCCTTCGACAGGGCCATGAACACTGAAGCTTTCTTT. Its protein product is CASSLPFDRAMNTEAFF. Full variable domain (rest looked up from reference TRBV28 and TRBJ1-1): DVKVTQSSRYLVKRTGEKVFLECVQDMDHENMFWYRQDPGLGLRLIYFSYDVKMKEKGDIPEGYSVSREKKERFSLILESASTNQTSMYLCASSLPFDRAMNTEAFFGQGTRLTVV.

The CDR3 region is CASSLGRGLVTFF. The CDR3 coding sequence is TGTGCCAGCAGCTTAGGTCGGGGACTAGTGACGTTCTTC. This rearrangement joins TRBV7-2 to TRBJ2-1; 8 bases are a match to TRBD2. The germline V gene encodes CDR1 SGHTA and CDR2 FQGNSA. This CDR3 comprises 13 residues. With V trimmed by 1 base and J by 15 bases, 8 bases remained unmatched.

This clone has more than one count but fewer than ten. The chain combines TRBV5-4 with TRBJ1-1, with a tentative D call TRBD1 (5 bases). Trimming pared 4 bases from V and 4 bases from J, leaving 11 bases between. The CDR3 has 13 amino acids. CDR1 is SGHNT, CDR2 YYREEE, per germline (reference sequence). The CDR3 region is CASSTGHITEAFF. CDR3 nucleotides: TGTGCCAGCAGCACCGGACACATCACTGAAGCTTTCTTT.

This clone was seen a few times. CDR3 sequence: CASSQDRQGTRGYTF. CDR3 bases: TGCGCCAGCAGCCAAGATCGACAGGGGACGAGAGGCTACACCTTC. The gene calls are TRBV4-1 and TRBJ1-2; 8 nucleotides match TRBD1. J lost 8 bases, V lost 0 bases, and 8 bases had no gene match. From germline, CDR1 is MGHRA and CDR2 YSYEKL. This CDR3 contains 15 residues.

The J gene is TRBJ1-2, the V gene TRBV18, with 9 bases fitting TRBD1. The trim removed 5 bases at V and 4 bases at J, leaving 2 bases unmatched. The CDR3 sequence is 13 residues long. Germline V CDR1 and CDR2: KGHSH, LQKENI. CDR3 in amino acids: CASSSGQGYGYTF. DNA of the CDR3: TGTGCCAGCTCATCGGGACAGGGCTATGGCTACACCTTC.

This chain uses TRBV7-2 with TRBJ1-2; TRBD1 agrees at 7 bases. Germline-derived CDR1 and CDR2 are SGHTA and FQGNSA. Germline trimming cut 6 bases from V and 8 bases from J; bases unmatched to any gene: 12. The CDR3 runs to 14 residues. The CDR3 sequence: CASRRGGILHGYTF. The CDR3 DNA reads TGTGCCAGCAGAAGAGGGGGCATCCTGCACGGCTACACCTTC.

V and J are TRBV6-5 and TRBJ1-1; D remains ambiguous. The CDR3 extends over 11 amino acids. Trimming removed 11 bases from V and 5 bases from J, with 12 bases in between. Germline values: CDR1 MNHEY, CDR2 SVGAGI. The CDR3 sequence: CAGFSGTEAFF. The DNA of the CDR3 is TGTGCCGGGTTCTCGGGGACTGAAGCTTTCTTT.

The V call is TRBV9, the J call TRBJ1-1; TRBD1 might be the D (6 bases). Trimming pared 7 bases from V and 0 bases from J, leaving 22 bases between. The CDR3 has 17 residues. CDR1 and CDR2 from the germline V gene are SGDLS and YYNGEE. CDR3 DNA: TGTGCCAGCTCACTGGGGGCAGGGAGGGGTATGAACACTGAAGCTTTCTTT. It translates to CASSLGAGRGMNTEAFF.

In this sample, this clone turned up once. The V call is TRBV9, the J call TRBJ1-4; no reliable D call. The CDR3 runs to 15 residues. Per germline, CDR1 SGDLS and CDR2 YYNGEE. Trimming stripped 3 bases from V and 0 bases from J, with 9 bases between. This CDR3 is CASSARSATNEKLFF. In DNA, the CDR3 is TGTGCCAGCAGCGCACGCAGTGCAACTAATGAAAAACTGTTTTTT. The whole variable domain, remainder taken from reference TRBV9 and TRBJ1-4, is DSGVTQTPKHLITATGQRVTLRCSPRSGDLSVYWYQQSLDQGLQFLIQYYNGEERAKGNILERFSAQQFPDLHSELNLSSLELGDSALYFCASSARSATNEKLFFGSGTQLSVL.

The chain recombines TRBV6-5 with TRBJ2-7; 7 bases match TRBD2. Germline CDR1 is MNHEY and CDR2 is SVGAGI. V shed 2 bases, J shed 5 bases, and the junction held 6 bases outside the gene matches. The CDR3 consists of 14 residues. CDR3 amino acids: CASSYGLAVDEQYF. The CDR3 DNA sequence: TGTGCCAGCAGTTACGGGCTAGCGGTCGACGAGCAGTACTTC.

The gene calls are TRBV6-5 and TRBJ2-3; 7 nucleotides line up with TRBD2. The CDR3 extends over 14 amino acids. CDR1 is MNHEY, CDR2 SVGAGI, per germline. V lost 6 bases and J lost 6; bases outside the gene matches: 9. The DNA of the CDR3 is TGTGCCAGCAGGGACCCCGGGGGGATGGATACGCAGTATTTT. It codes for CASRDPGGMDTQYF.